This TCR beta chain was captured by sequencing in a study of memory CD4+ T cells and cytomegalovirus serostatus. Study background: Of the healthy Belgian adults, 9 or 10 were CMV seropositive and about 24 seronegative. Study findings and constraints: Median bootstrapped AUC for CMV status was around 0.95 originally, roughly 0.92 US-trained. Of 150 to 200 reported CMV TCRbeta sequences, about 67 were found in memory CD4+ repertoires. Suggested: most of the CMV-linked TCR signature lies in CD4+ memory cells.

In the case of this clone: Its antigen is unidentified.

Clones were read by immunoSEQ multiplex PCR, and TCRdb kept only the in-frame ones, dropping some. The sample has around 84,000 clones; 65% to 85% are singletons. The sort gate was single viable CD3+CD4+CD8-CD45RO+ cells for memory CD4+ T cells. The CDR3 is 13 amino acids. Deletions cut 4 bases from V and 4 bases from J, with 10 bases between. CDR1 is SGHDN and CDR2 is FVKESK in the germline V gene. V usage is TRBV14 and J usage is TRBJ1-1, with D uncertain. The receptor was isolated from an adult in good health and CMV-seronegative. The sequencing sample was made of memory CD4+ T cells from blood. The CDR3 DNA reads TGTGCCAGCAGCCTAACCAAGGGCACTGAAGCTTTCTTT. It is translated as CASSLTKGTEAFF.